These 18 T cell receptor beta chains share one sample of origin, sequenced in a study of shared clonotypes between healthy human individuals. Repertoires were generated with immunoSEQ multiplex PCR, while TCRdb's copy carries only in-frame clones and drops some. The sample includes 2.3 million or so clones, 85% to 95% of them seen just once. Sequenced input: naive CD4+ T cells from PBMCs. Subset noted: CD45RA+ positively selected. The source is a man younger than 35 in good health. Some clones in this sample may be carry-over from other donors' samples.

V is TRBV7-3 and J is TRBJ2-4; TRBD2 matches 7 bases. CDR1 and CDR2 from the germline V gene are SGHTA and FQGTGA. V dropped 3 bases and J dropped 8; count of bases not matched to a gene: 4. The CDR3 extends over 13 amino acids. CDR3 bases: TGTGCCAGCAGCTTGAAGGGAGGGGACATTCAGTACTTC. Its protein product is CASSLKGGDIQYF.

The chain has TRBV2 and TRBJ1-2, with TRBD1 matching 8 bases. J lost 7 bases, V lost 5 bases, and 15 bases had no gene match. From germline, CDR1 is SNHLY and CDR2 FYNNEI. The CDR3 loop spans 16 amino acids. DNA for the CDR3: TGTGCCAGCAGTCTTACCGGACAGGGAGAGATAAGTGGCTACACCTTC. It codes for CASSLTGQGEISGYTF.

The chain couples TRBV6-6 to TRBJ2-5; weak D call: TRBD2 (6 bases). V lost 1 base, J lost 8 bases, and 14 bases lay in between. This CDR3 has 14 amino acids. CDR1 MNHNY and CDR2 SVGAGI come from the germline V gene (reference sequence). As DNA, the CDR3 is TGTGCCAGCAGTTACTGGGCCTCCGGGGGTACCCAGTACTTC. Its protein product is CASSYWASGGTQYF.

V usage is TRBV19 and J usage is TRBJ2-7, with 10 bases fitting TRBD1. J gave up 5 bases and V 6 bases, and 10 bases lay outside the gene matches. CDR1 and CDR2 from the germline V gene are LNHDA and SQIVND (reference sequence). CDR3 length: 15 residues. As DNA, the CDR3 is TGTGCCAGTAGACAAGCGGGACAGGGGTTCAACGAGCAGTACTTC. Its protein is CASRQAGQGFNEQYF.

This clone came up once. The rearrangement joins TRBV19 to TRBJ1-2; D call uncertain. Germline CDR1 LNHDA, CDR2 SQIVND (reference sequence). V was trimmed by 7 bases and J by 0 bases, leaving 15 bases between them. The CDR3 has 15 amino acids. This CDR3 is CASKLLALTNYGYTF. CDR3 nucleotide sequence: TGTGCCAGTAAATTATTAGCCCTAACTAACTATGGCTACACCTTC.

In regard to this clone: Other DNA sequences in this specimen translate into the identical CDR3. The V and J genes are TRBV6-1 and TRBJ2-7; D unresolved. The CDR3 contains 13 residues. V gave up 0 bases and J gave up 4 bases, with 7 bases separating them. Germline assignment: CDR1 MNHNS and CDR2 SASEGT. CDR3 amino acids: CASSEAWTYEQYF. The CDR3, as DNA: TGTGCCAGCAGTGAAGCGTGGACGTACGAGCAGTACTTC.

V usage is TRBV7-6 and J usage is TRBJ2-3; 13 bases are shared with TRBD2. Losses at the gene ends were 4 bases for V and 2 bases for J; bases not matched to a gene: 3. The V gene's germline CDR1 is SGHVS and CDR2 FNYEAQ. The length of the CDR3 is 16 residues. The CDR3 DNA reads TGTGCCAGCAGCTCGGGACTAGCGGGAAACACAGATACGCAGTATTTT. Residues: CASSSGLAGNTDTQYF.

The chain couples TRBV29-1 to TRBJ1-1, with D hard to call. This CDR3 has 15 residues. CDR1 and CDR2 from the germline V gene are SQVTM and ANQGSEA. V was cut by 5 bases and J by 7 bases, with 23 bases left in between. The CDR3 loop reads CSVKLRVPVKGEAFF. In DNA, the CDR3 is TGCAGCGTTAAACTACGGGTTCCCGTTAAAGGTGAAGCTTTCTTT.

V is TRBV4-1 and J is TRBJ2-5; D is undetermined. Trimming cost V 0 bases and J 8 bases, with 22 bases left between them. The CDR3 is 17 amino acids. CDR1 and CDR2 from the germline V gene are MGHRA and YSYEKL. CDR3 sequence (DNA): TGCGCCAGCAGCCAAGATCGAGGCCCCAGCGACCCGAGTACCCAGTACTTC. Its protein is CASSQDRGPSDPSTQYF.

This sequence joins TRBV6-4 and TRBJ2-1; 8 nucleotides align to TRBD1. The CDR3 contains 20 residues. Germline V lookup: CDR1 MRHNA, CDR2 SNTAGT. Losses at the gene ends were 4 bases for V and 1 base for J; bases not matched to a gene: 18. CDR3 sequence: CASSAEVGRARGPSYNEQFF. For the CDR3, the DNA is TGTGCCAGCAGTGCAGAGGTAGGGCGCGCCAGGGGGCCTTCCTACAATGAGCAGTTCTTC.

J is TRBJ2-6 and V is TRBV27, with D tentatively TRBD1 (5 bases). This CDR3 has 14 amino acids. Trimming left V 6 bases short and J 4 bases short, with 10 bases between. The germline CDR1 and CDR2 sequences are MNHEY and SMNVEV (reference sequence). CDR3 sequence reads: CASRGVPGANVLTF. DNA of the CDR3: TGTGCCAGCAGAGGGGTGCCCGGGGCCAACGTCCTGACTTTC.

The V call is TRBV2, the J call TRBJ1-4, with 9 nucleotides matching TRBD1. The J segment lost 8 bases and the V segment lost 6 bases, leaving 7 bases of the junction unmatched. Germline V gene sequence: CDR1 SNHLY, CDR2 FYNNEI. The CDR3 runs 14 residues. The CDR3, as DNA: TGTGCCAGCAGATCACAGGGGGCGGGCGAAAAACTGTTTTTT. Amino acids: CASRSQGAGEKLFF. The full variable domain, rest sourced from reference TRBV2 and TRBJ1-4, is EPEVTQTPSHQVTQMGQEVILRCVPISNHLYFYWYRQILGQKVEFLVSFYNNEISEKSEIFDDQFSVERPDGSNFTLKIRSTKLEDSAMYFCASRSQGAGEKLFFGSGTQLSVL.

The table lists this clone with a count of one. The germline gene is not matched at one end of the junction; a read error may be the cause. This CDR3 is CASGSRWGSEETPYF. The CDR3 DNA reads as TGTGCCAGCGGATCTCGATGGGGGTCGGAAGAGACCCCGTACTTC. This chain uses TRBV6-6 with TRBJ2-5; D may be TRBD1 or TRBD2 (5 bases each). The CDR3 runs to 15 residues. Germline values: CDR1 MNHNY, CDR2 SVGAGI (reference sequence).

DNA of the CDR3: TGCGCCAGCAGGGATTTACGCACAGATACGCAGTATTTT. It specifies CASRDLRTDTQYF. This chain uses TRBV10-1 with TRBJ2-3, with D unresolved. Trimming took 6 bases from V and 1 from J, leaving 8 bases between them. This CDR3 contains 13 residues. Germline CDR1 and CDR2: WNHNN and SYGVQD (reference sequence).

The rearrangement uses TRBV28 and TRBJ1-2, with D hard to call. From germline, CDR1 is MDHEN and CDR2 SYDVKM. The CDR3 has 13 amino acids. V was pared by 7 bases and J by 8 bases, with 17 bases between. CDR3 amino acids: CASTTRDLKGYTF. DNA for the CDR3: TGTGCCAGCACGACGAGGGATCTCAAAGGCTACACCTTC.

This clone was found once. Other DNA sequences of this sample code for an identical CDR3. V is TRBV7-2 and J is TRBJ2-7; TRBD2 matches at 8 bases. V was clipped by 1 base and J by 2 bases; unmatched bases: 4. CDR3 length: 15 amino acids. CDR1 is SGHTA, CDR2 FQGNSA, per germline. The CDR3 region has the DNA TGTGCCAGCAGCTTAGGTACTAGCGGAACCTACGAGCAGTACTTC. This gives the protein CASSLGTSGTYEQYF.

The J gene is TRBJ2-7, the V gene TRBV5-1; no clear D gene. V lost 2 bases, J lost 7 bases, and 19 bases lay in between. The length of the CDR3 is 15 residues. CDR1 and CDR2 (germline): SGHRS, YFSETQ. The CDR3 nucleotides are TGCGCCAGCAGCTTAGAGTTGGGCAGAAAGGAAGAGCAGTACTTC. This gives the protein CASSLELGRKEEQYF. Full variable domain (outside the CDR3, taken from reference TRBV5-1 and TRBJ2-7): KAGVTQTPRYLIKTRGQQVTLSCSPISGHRSVSWYQQTPGQGLQFLFEYFSETQRNKGNFPGRFSGRQFSNSRSEMNVSTLELGDSALYLCASSLELGRKEEQYFGPGTRLTVT.

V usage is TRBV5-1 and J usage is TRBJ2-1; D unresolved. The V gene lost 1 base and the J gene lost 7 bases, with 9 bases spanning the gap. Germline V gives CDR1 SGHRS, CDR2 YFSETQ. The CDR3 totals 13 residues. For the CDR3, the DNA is TGCGCCAGCAGCTTGTTAGTTAGGAATGAGCAGTTCTTC. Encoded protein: CASSLLVRNEQFF. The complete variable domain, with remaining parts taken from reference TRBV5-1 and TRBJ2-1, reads KAGVTQTPRYLIKTRGQQVTLSCSPISGHRSVSWYQQTPGQGLQFLFEYFSETQRNKGNFPGRFSGRQFSNSRSEMNVSTLELGDSALYLCASSLLVRNEQFFGPGTRLTVL.